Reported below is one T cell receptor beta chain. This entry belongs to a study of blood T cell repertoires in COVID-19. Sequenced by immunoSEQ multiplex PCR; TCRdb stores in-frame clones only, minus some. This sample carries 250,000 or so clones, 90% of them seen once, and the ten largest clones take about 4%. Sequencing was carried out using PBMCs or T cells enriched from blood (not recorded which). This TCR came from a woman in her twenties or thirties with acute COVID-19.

The CDR3 sequence: CASSLGSSGRIDEQYF. The CDR3 DNA is TGTGCCAGCAGCTTAGGGTCTAGCGGGAGGATAGACGAGCAGTACTTC. The chain carries TRBV7-2 and TRBJ2-7, with 11 bases lining up with TRBD2. CDR1 and CDR2 from the germline V gene are SGHTA and FQGNSA. The CDR3 is made up of 16 amino acids. The V and J ends lost 1 base and 5 bases, in that order; junction bases with no gene match: 7.